This record concerns one T cell receptor beta chain sequence. Its specificity is unknown. This entry comes from a study of Ad26.COV2.S vaccination and SARS-CoV-2 variants. Study background: The Ad26.COV2.S arm of the COV1001 trial was where the donor was placed. Study-wide findings and caveats: Non-spike TCR breadth was similar in vaccine and placebo recipients.

TCRdb's copy holds only in-frame clones and misses some; the assay was immunoSEQ multiplex PCR. The sample records some 520,000 clones, roughly 89% being singletons. Treatment here: over 15 received Ad26.COV2.S at low or high dose, single or two shots; 5 received placebo; per-sample allocation not given. Day 63 after the first vaccine or placebo injection was the time point for sampling. Spike of the Wuhan-strain SARS-CoV-2 was expressed by an Ad26 vector, which formed the vaccine. The specimen comprised peripheral blood, sampled in a trial of Ad26.COV2.S vaccine versus placebo. This sequence was found in a person aged 18 to 65 who received the Ad26.COV2.S COVID-19 vaccine or a placebo.

The CDR3 DNA reads as TGCAGCGTTGGGGGCGCCAATCAGCCCCAGCATTTT. Its protein product is CSVGGANQPQHF. The chain couples TRBV29-1 to TRBJ1-5, with D perhaps matching TRBD1 (5 bases). The CDR3 is 12 amino acids. Between the trimmed V and J ends, which lost 4 bases and 3 bases, there was a span of 7 bases. Looked up from germline, CDR1 is SQVTM and CDR2 is ANQGSEA. The full variable domain, completed using reference TRBV29-1 and TRBJ1-5, is SAVISQKPSRDICQRGTSLTIQCQVDSQVTMMFWYRQQPGQSLTLIATANQGSEATYESGFVIDKFPISRPNLTFSTLTVSNMSPEDSSIYLCSVGGANQPQHFGDGTRLSIL.